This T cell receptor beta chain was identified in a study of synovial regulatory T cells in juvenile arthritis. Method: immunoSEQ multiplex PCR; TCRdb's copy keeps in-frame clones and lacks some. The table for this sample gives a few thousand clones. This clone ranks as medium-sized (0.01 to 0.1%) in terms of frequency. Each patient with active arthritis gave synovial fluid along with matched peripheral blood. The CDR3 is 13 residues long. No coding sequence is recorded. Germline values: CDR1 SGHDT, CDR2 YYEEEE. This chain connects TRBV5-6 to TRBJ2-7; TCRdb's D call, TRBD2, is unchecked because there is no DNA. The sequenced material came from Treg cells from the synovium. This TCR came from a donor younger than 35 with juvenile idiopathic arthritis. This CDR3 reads CASSLSLSYEQYF.